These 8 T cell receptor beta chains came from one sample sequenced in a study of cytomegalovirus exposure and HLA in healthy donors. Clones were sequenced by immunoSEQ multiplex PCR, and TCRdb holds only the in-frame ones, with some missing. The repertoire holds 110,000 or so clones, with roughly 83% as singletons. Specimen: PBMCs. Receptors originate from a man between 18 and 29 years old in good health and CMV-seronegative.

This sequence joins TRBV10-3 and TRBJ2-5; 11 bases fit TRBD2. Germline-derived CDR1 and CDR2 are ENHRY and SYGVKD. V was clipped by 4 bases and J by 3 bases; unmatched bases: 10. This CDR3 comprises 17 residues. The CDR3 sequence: CAISAPKGTSGEETQYF. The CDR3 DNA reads TGTGCCATCAGTGCTCCAAAGGGGACTAGCGGTGAAGAGACCCAGTACTTC.

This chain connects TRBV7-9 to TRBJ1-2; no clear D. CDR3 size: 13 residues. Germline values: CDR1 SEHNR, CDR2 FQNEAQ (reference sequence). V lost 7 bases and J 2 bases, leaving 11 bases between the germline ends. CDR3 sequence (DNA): TGTGCCAGCATGAACGGGGAAAACTATGGCTACACCTTC. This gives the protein CASMNGENYGYTF.

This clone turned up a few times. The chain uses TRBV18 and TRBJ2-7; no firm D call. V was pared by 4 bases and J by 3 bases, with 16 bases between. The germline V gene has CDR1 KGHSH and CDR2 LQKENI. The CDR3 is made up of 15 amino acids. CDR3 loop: CASSRDTSDIYEQYF. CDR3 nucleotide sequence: TGTGCCAGCTCACGAGACACGTCGGATATCTACGAGCAGTACTTC.

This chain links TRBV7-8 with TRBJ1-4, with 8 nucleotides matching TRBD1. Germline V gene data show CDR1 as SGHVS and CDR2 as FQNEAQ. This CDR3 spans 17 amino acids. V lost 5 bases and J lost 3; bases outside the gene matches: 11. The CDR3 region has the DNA TGTGCCAGCAGCCCGACGCCAGGGGGCCTTGCTAATGAAAAACTGTTTTTT. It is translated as CASSPTPGGLANEKLFF.

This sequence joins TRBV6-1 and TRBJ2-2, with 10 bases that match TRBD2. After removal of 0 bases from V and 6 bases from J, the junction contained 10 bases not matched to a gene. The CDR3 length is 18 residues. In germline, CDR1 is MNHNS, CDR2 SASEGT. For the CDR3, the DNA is TGTGCCAGCAGTGAAGCGCCTCGGGCTAGCGGGAGACCCGGGGAGCTGTTTTTT. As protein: CASSEAPRASGRPGELFF.

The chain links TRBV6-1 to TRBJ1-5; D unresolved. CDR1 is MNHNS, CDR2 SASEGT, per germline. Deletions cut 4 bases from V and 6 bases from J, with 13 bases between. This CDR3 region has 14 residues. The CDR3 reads CASSGAGRAQPQHF. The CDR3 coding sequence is TGTGCCAGCAGTGGGGCCGGGAGGGCTCAGCCCCAGCATTTT.

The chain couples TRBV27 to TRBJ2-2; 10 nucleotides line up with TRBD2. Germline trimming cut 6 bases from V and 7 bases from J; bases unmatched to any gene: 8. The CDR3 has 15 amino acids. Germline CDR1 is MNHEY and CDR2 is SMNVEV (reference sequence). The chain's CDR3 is CASRPLAGADGELFF. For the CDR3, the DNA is TGTGCCAGCAGACCCCTAGCGGGGGCCGACGGGGAGCTGTTTTTT.

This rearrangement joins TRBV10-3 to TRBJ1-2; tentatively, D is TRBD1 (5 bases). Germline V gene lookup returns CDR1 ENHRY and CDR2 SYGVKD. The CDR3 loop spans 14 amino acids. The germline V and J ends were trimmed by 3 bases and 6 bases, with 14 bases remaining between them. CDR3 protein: CAISELGGSHGYTF. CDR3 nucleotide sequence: TGTGCCATCAGTGAACTGGGGGGGTCTCATGGCTACACCTTC.